The 27 T cell receptor beta chains reported below all come from one sample, sequenced in a study of cytomegalovirus exposure and HLA in healthy donors listed by TCRdb under 2017. Receptor amplification or capture employed the immunoSEQ multiplex PCR assay. The multiplex PCR relied on a mix of 60 forward primers for TCR Vbeta segments and 13 reverse primers for TCR Jbeta segments. Here the immuneACCESS table is served through TCRdb, limited to in-frame sequences with V and J called. Missing clones are a known gap in these copies; in checked studies unresolved V genes cover under half, and the rest lacks a known reason. In this sample the table shows 100,000 or so clones, 55% to 75% of which occur a single time. The ten largest clones represent under 3% of the sample. The sample comprised PBMCs. The origin of the receptors is a man in his fifties in good health and CMV-seronegative.

The chain uses TRBV2 and TRBJ2-5; 13 nucleotides line up with TRBD2. V trimming: 6 bases; J trimming: 5 bases; junction bases outside the gene matches: 6. The CDR3 is made up of 15 amino acids. Germline V gene lookup returns CDR1 SNHLY and CDR2 FYNNEI. The CDR3 reads CASSQLAGGPETQYF. CDR3 bases: TGTGCCAGCAGCCAACTAGCGGGGGGGCCCGAGACCCAGTACTTC. Drawing the rest from reference TRBV2 and TRBJ2-5, the complete variable domain is EPEVTQTPSHQVTQMGQEVILRCVPISNHLYFYWYRQILGQKVEFLVSFYNNEISEKSEIFDDQFSVERPDGSNFTLKIRSTKLEDSAMYFCASSQLAGGPETQYFGPGTRLLVL.

The chain joins TRBV27 to TRBJ1-1, with a tentative D call TRBD1 (6 bases). V dropped 8 bases and J dropped 1 base, with 11 bases sitting between them. Germline values: CDR1 MNHEY, CDR2 SMNVEV (reference sequence). The length of the CDR3 is 13 residues. In nucleotides, the CDR3 is TGTGCCAGCTCGGGACACACGAACACTGAAGCTTTCTTT. The encoded protein is CASSGHTNTEAFF.

The chain recombines TRBV4-2 with TRBJ1-2; D ambiguous. The V end was cut by 1 base, the J end by 4 bases, with 28 bases between. This CDR3 is 20 amino acids long. Germline loops: CDR1 LGHNA, CDR2 YNFKEQ. The CDR3 bases are TGTGCCAGCAGCCAAGTTGAGGATAGATTCGGGAGGAGAGATAGCTATGGCTACACCTTC. Its protein is CASSQVEDRFGRRDSYGYTF.

This chain uses TRBV6-8 with TRBJ2-1; TRBD2 agrees at 13 bases. The CDR3 has 15 residues. V was clipped by 6 bases and J by 10 bases; unmatched bases: 9. Looked up from germline, CDR1 is MNHGY and CDR2 is SAAAGT. The CDR3 bases are TGTGCCAGCAGCCTACTAGCGGGAGGGCCGCGGGAGCAGTTCTTC. Translated, it gives CASSLLAGGPREQFF.

This chain joins TRBV27 and TRBJ1-6; D is unclear. Deletions cut 10 bases from V and 10 bases from J, with 20 bases between. The V gene's germline CDR1 is MNHEY and CDR2 SMNVEV (reference sequence). The CDR3 extends over 14 amino acids. DNA of the CDR3: TGTGCCACCCTGAGGGCTACCGGAGGATCACCCCTCCACTTT. Its translation: CATLRATGGSPLHF.

The genes are TRBV7-2 and TRBJ1-5; D unclear. The CDR3 totals 17 residues. The V end was cut by 5 bases, the J end by 1 base, with 18 bases between. Germline V gives CDR1 SGHTA, CDR2 FQGNSA. This CDR3 reads CASSQMAKTRSNQPQHF. The CDR3 DNA follows: TGTGCCAGCAGCCAGATGGCCAAAACTAGGAGCAATCAGCCCCAGCATTTT.

The chain recombines TRBV7-3 with TRBJ1-4; D is unclear. The CDR3 is 14 amino acids. The V gene lost 4 bases and the J gene lost 7 bases, with 13 bases spanning the gap. CDR1 is SGHTA, CDR2 FQGTGA, per germline. The CDR3 nucleotides are TGTGCCAGCAGCTCGGGAAATCCCGGTGAAAAACTGTTTTTT. It is translated as CASSSGNPGEKLFF.

The genes are TRBV13 and TRBJ2-7; TRBD1 aligns across 8 bases. From germline, CDR1 is PRHDT and CDR2 FYEKMQ (reference sequence). J was trimmed by 7 bases and V by 4 bases; bases with no gene match: 12. The CDR3 contains 15 residues. CDR3 loop: CASSYGQGTYGEQYF. DNA of the CDR3: TGTGCCAGCAGCTACGGACAGGGAACGTATGGAGAGCAGTACTTC.

This CDR3 reads CASSHSLSGRLNNEQFF. CDR3 DNA sequence: TGTGCCAGCAGCCACTCCCTGAGCGGGCGCCTGAACAATGAGCAGTTCTTC. The chain links TRBV16 to TRBJ2-1; weak D call: TRBD2 (6 bases). Deletions cut 3 bases from V and 5 bases from J, with 20 bases between. This CDR3 is built from 17 residues. Germline V gene sequence: CDR1 KGHSY, CDR2 FQNENV.

J is TRBJ2-1 and V is TRBV5-4, with 11 bases lining up with TRBD2. The germline V gene has CDR1 SGHNT and CDR2 YYREEE (reference sequence). Losses at the gene ends were 4 bases for V and 4 bases for J; bases not matched to a gene: 4. The CDR3 covers 15 residues. As DNA, the CDR3 is TGTGCCAGCAGCCAGACTAGCGGGACGTACAATGAGCAGTTCTTC. This translates into CASSQTSGTYNEQFF.

This clone was counted between two and nine times. The chain links TRBV10-1 to TRBJ2-1; TRBD2 matches at 11 bases. Germline V CDR1 and CDR2: WNHNN, SYGVQD (reference sequence). The V and J ends lost 5 bases and 6 bases, in that order; junction bases with no gene match: 3. The CDR3 is 14 amino acids. The CDR3 spells CASSPTSGINEQFF. The CDR3 DNA reads TGCGCCAGCAGTCCGACTAGCGGGATCAATGAGCAGTTCTTC.

The CDR3: CASSEVSGGIDTQYF. CDR3 in DNA: TGTGCCAGCAGTGAAGTTTCGGGGGGTATTGATACGCAGTATTTT. The chain couples TRBV25-1 to TRBJ2-3; the match to TRBD2 covers 7 bases. The ends lost 2 bases at V and 6 bases at J; junction bases unmatched: 8. Germline CDR1 is MGHDK and CDR2 is SYGVNS. There are 15 residues in the CDR3.

The chain links TRBV29-1 to TRBJ2-3, with D possibly matching TRBD2 (6 bases). There are 12 residues in the CDR3. Germline V lookup: CDR1 SQVTM, CDR2 ANQGSEA. V lost 5 bases to trimming and J lost 5 bases, with 11 bases between them. In DNA form, the CDR3 reads TGCAGCGTTCGGACTACGGGAGATACGCAGTATTTT. Protein product: CSVRTTGDTQYF.

The genes are TRBV18 and TRBJ1-2; 9 bases fit TRBD1. Germline CDR1 reads KGHSH; CDR2 reads LQKENI. The CDR3 consists of 13 residues. Unmatched junction bases numbered 7, after V lost 3 bases and J lost 11 bases. The chain's CDR3 is CASSPGTGSRYTF. The CDR3 nucleotides read TGTGCCAGCTCACCGGGGACAGGGAGTAGGTACACCTTC.

The J gene is TRBJ2-5, the V gene TRBV5-4; 9 positions match TRBD1. The CDR3 runs 15 residues. Per germline, CDR1 SGHNT and CDR2 YYREEE (reference sequence). Unmatched junction bases numbered 5, after V lost 2 bases and J lost 3 bases. CDR3 nucleotide sequence: TGTGCCAGCAGCTTCTCTGGGACAGGGAAAGAGACCCAGTACTTC. This codes for CASSFSGTGKETQYF.

This CDR3 is CASSVVGSGGTQYF. DNA of the CDR3: TGTGCCAGCAGCGTAGTCGGTAGCGGAGGGACCCAGTACTTC. The V and J genes are TRBV9 and TRBJ2-5; TRBD2 is a possible D gene (6 bases). CDR3 size: 14 residues. V was trimmed by 0 bases and J by 7 bases, leaving 13 bases between them. The germline gives CDR1 SGDLS, CDR2 YYNGEE.

The chain couples TRBV28 to TRBJ2-7, with 7 nucleotides matching TRBD2. The CDR3 spans 16 residues. Germline loops: CDR1 MDHEN, CDR2 SYDVKM. J gave up 2 bases and V 5 bases, and 12 bases lay outside the gene matches. The CDR3 sequence is CASSALGSGSPYEQYF. The CDR3 nucleotides are TGTGCCAGCAGTGCCCTCGGTAGCGGGTCCCCCTACGAGCAGTACTTC.

The rearrangement uses TRBV6-6 and TRBJ2-7, with D uncertain. With 6 bases removed from V and 5 bases from J, the gap between germline ends came to 8 bases. Germline V lookup: CDR1 MNHNY, CDR2 SVGAGI (reference sequence). This CDR3 has 11 residues. The CDR3 loop reads CASSDTNEQYF. The DNA of the CDR3 is TGTGCCAGCAGCGATACTAACGAGCAGTACTTC.

V usage is TRBV28 and J usage is TRBJ1-5, with 7 nucleotides matching TRBD1. CDR3 length: 17 amino acids. Germline V gene data show CDR1 as MDHEN and CDR2 as SYDVKM. Trimming at V came to 2 bases and at J to 0 bases, leaving 7 bases not matched to a gene. CDR3 residues: CASSLVGTAYSNQPQHF. As DNA, the CDR3 is TGTGCCAGCAGTTTAGTCGGGACAGCTTATAGCAATCAGCCCCAGCATTTT.

The rearrangement uses TRBV5-4 and TRBJ2-7; D possibly corresponds to TRBD1 (5 bases). Between the trimmed V and J ends, which lost 3 bases and 4 bases, there was a span of 8 bases. This CDR3 has 12 amino acids. Germline V gene sequence: CDR1 SGHNT, CDR2 YYREEE (reference sequence). The CDR3 loop reads CASSSHRYEQYF. CDR3 coding DNA: TGTGCCAGCAGCTCCCACAGGTACGAGCAGTACTTC.

The rearrangement joins TRBV5-1 to TRBJ1-5; TRBD1 matches at 8 bases. CDR1 SGHRS and CDR2 YFSETQ come from the germline V gene. The V and J ends lost 4 bases and 5 bases, in that order; junction bases with no gene match: 5. This CDR3 has 14 residues. The CDR3 DNA reads TGCGCCAGCAGCCCGGGGACAGGTTATCAGCCCCAGCATTTT. Its protein product is CASSPGTGYQPQHF.

The chain combines TRBV2 with TRBJ2-5, with D uncertain. V was cut by 5 bases and J by 0 bases, with 13 bases left in between. The CDR3 extends over 15 amino acids. Germline values: CDR1 SNHLY, CDR2 FYNNEI. DNA for the CDR3: TGTGCCAGCAGTATTCTGACTTGGTACCAAGAGACCCAGTACTTC. The encoded protein is CASSILTWYQETQYF.

A remark on this clone: The junction differs from germline at one of its ends, possibly a read error. V and J are TRBV5-4 and TRBJ1-2; D perhaps matches TRBD1 (6 bases). The CDR3 spans 15 residues. Germline values: CDR1 SGHNT, CDR2 YYREEE (reference sequence). The CDR3 sequence: CASSTPGQTQYGYAF. The CDR3 DNA follows: TGTGCCAGCAGCACTCCCGGACAGACTCAATATGGCTACGCCTTC.

This rearrangement joins TRBV5-8 to TRBJ2-5; 7 bases fit TRBD1. The V and J ends lost 5 bases and 4 bases, in that order; junction bases with no gene match: 2. Germline-derived CDR1 and CDR2 are SGHTS and YDEGEE. This CDR3 is 12 amino acids long. Written as DNA, the CDR3 is TGTGCCAGCAGGACAGGGTCAGAGACCCAGTACTTC. Encoded protein: CASRTGSETQYF.

The J gene is TRBJ1-6, the V gene TRBV28; 9 nucleotides match TRBD1. Germline V gives CDR1 MDHEN, CDR2 SYDVKM. The CDR3 is 16 amino acids. The J segment lost 8 bases and the V segment lost 5 bases, leaving 10 bases of the junction unmatched. The CDR3 DNA reads TGTGCCAGCAGTCCAGCCGGGACAGGGTTCTATTCACCCCTCCACTTT. It is translated as CASSPAGTGFYSPLHF.

Regarding this clone: One end of the junction fails to match germline, which may point to a read error. The CDR3 region is CASSLAGTGVHEQYF. The DNA for the CDR3 is TGTGCCAGCAGCCTAGCCGGGACAGGGGTTCACGAGCAGTACTTC. The rearrangement links TRBV7-9 to TRBJ2-7, with 10 bases fitting TRBD1. Germline V gene lookup returns CDR1 SEHNR and CDR2 FQNEAQ (reference sequence). The length of the CDR3 is 15 residues. The complete variable domain, with remaining parts taken from reference TRBV7-9 and TRBJ2-7, reads DTGVSQNPRHKITKRGQNVTFRCDPISEHNRLYWYRQTLGQGPEFLTYFQNEAQLEKSRLLSDRFSAERPKGSFSTLEIQRTEQGDSAMYLCASSLAGTGVHEQYFGPGTRLTVT.

The chain links TRBV6-6 to TRBJ1-2, with D perhaps TRBD1 (5 bases). CDR3 length: 14 residues. V was shortened by 6 bases and J by 3 bases, with 14 bases between the two germline ends. The germline V gene encodes CDR1 MNHNY and CDR2 SVGAGI (reference sequence). The CDR3 region is CASRDHDRDYGYTF. As DNA, the CDR3 is TGTGCCAGCAGAGACCACGACAGAGACTATGGCTACACCTTC.